This TCR beta chain was observed in a study of cytomegalovirus exposure and HLA in healthy donors. Whole-study findings and limits: Overall, around 160 TCR beta chains were annotated as cytomegalovirus-associated.

The donors were in the roughly 110-subject validation cohort, distinct from the approximately 700-subject first cohort. The CDR3 is made up of 12 amino acids. The V segment lost 0 bases and the J segment 7 bases; nucleotides outside the gene matches: 1. Germline CDR1 GTSNPN, CDR2 SVGIG (reference sequence). Some clones are missing from TCRdb's copy, which holds only in-frame ones; the method was immunoSEQ multiplex PCR. The sample contains 90,000 to 150,000 clones, approximately 88% of which appear only once. A note on this clone: Antigen specificity is unknown.

Sequenced input: PBMCs. The chain employs TRBV30 and TRBJ2-5, with 8 bases lining up with TRBD2. The TCR originated in a woman under 30 in good health and CMV-seropositive. The CDR3 DNA is TGTGCCTGGAGTGTCGGGGGGGTGACCCAGTACTTC. It is translated as CAWSVGGVTQYF.